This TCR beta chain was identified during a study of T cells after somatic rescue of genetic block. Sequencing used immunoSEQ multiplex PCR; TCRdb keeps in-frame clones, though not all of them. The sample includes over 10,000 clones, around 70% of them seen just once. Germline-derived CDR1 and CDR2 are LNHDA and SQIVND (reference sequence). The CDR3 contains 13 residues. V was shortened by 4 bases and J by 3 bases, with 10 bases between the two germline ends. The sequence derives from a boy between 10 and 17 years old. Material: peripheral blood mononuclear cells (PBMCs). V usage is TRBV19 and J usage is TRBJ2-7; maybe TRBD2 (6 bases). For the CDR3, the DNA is TGTGCCAGTAGTAGGGGACTGGACTACGAGCAGTACTTC. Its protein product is CASSRGLDYEQYF.